This TCR beta chain was sequenced in a study of blood T cell repertoires in COVID-19. Study at large: Donors in the United States, Italy and Spain gave samples during acute or convalescent COVID-19. In each case, the material was cDNA or gDNA derived from T cells, B-cell-depleted T cells, or PBMCs.

Germline V gives CDR1 MNHEY, CDR2 SMNVEV (reference sequence). V shed 0 bases and J 6 bases; nucleotides not matched to a gene: 3. The CDR3 extends over 15 amino acids. Original methodology: Amplified reference gene primers provided the basis for estimating nucleated cell counts. TCRdb keeps only in-frame clones here, not all; method: immunoSEQ multiplex PCR. Clonal size and the V and J genes are those of that table, whereas D and trimming came from the DNA. The sample has roughly 180,000 clones, more than 85% seen once. The sequence was collected from a young man with acute or convalescent COVID-19. The sequencing input was peripheral blood. V and J are TRBV27 and TRBJ2-7, with TRBD1 matching 12 bases. CDR3 amino acids: CASSLSGQGAIEQYF. CDR3 DNA: TGTGCCAGCAGTTTATCGGGACAGGGGGCGATCGAGCAGTACTTC.